Sequencing of this T cell receptor (beta chain) was carried out in a study of STAT5B mutations in CD4+ large granular lymphocyte leukemia. V lost 1 base and J lost 4; bases outside the gene matches: 6. The length of the CDR3 is 15 residues. CDR1 is LGHNA, CDR2 YSLEER, per germline. The data were produced by immunoSEQ multiplex PCR, yet TCRdb's version contains in-frame clones alone and is incomplete. The sample yields some 27,000 clones, about 81% seen once. The rearrangement links TRBV4-3 to TRBJ1-2; 7 nucleotides agree with TRBD1. The sample was CD4+ T cells from blood buffy coats. The sequence was obtained from a human donor in good health. The DNA of the CDR3 is TGCGCCAGCAGCCAAGTGGGACAGAACCTCTATGGCTACACCTTC. This translates into CASSQVGQNLYGYTF.